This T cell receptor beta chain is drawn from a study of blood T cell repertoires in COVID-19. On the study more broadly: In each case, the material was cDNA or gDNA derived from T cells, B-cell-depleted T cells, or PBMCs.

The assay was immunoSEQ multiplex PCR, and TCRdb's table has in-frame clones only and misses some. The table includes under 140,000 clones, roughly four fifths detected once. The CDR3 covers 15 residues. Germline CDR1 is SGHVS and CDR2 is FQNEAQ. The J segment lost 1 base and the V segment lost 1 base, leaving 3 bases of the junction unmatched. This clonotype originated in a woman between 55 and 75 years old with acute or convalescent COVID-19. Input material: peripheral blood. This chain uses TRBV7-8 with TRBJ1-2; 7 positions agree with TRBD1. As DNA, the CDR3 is TGTGCCAGCAGCTTAGGGGGACAGCTTAACTATGGCTACACCTTC. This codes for CASSLGGQLNYGYTF.